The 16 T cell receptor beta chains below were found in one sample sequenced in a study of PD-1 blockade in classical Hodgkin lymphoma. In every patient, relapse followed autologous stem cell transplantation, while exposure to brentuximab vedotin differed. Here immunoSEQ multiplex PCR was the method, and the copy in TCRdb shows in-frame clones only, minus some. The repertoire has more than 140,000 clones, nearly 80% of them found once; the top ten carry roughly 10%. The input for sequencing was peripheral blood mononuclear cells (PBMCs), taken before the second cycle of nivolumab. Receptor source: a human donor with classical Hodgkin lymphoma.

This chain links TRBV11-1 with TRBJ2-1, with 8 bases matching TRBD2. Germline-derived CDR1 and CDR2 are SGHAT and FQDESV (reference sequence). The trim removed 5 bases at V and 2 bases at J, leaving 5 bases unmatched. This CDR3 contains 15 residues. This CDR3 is CASSTSGGPYNEQFF. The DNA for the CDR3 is TGTGCCAGCAGCACCAGCGGGGGCCCCTACAATGAGCAGTTCTTC.

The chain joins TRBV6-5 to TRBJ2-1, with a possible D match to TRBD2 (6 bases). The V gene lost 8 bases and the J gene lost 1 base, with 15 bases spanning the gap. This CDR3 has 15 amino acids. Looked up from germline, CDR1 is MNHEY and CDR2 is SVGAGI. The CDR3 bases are TGTGCCAGCCACGGGGCTAGCGCATCCTACAATGAGCAGTTCTTC. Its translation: CASHGASASYNEQFF.

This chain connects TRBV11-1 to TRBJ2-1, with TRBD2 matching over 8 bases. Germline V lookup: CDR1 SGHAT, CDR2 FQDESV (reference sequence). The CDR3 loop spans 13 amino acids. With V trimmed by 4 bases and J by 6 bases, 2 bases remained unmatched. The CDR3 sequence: CASSWTSSNEQFF. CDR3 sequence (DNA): TGTGCCAGCAGCTGGACTAGCTCCAATGAGCAGTTCTTC.

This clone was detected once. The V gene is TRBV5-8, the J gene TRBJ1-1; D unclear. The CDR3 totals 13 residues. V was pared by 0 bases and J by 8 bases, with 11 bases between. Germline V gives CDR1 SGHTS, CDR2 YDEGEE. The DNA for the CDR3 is TGTGCCAGCAGCTTGGAGTACCTTTCCGAAGCTTTCTTT. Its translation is CASSLEYLSEAFF.

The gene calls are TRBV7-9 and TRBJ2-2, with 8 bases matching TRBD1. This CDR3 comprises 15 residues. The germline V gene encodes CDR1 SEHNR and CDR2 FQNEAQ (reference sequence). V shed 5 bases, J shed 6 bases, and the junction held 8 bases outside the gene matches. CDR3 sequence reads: CASSRDRRLPGELFF. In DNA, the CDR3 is TGTGCCAGCAGCCGGGACAGGCGATTGCCCGGGGAGCTGTTTTTT.

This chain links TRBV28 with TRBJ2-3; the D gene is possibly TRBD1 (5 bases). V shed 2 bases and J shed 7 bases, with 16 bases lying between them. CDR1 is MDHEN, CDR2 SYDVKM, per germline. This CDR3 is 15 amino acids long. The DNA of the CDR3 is TGTGCCAGCAGTTTACGACAGCCCGAACAACATACGCAGTATTTT. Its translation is CASSLRQPEQHTQYF.

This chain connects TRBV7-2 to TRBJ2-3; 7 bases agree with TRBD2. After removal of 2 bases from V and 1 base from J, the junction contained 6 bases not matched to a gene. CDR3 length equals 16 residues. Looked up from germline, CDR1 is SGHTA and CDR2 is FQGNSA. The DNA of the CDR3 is TGTGCCAGCAGCTTAAGGGCCCGGGGGGGCACAGATACGCAGTATTTT. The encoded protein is CASSLRARGGTDTQYF.

The CDR3 loop is CASSPRGGCLETQYF. The CDR3 region has the DNA TGTGCCAGCAGCCCAAGGGGGGGCTGTTTGGAGACCCAGTACTTC. The chain has TRBV21-1 and TRBJ2-5; the table's D call of TRBD2 was not tested on the DNA. TRBV21-1 is classified as a pseudogene. The length of the CDR3 is 15 residues.

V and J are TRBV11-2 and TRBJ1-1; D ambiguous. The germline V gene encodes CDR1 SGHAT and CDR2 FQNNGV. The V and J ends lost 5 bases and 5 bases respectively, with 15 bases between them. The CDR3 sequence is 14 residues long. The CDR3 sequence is CASSLGPGGTEAFF. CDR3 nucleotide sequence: TGTGCCAGCAGCCTAGGGCCCGGAGGGACTGAAGCTTTCTTT.

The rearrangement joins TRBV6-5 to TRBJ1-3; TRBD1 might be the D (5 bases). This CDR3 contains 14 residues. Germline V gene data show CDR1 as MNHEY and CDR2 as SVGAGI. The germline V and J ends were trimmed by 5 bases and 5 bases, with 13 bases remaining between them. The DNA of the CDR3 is TGTGCCAGCAGTGAAGGGGACTCCAGAAACACCATATATTTT. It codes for CASSEGDSRNTIYF.

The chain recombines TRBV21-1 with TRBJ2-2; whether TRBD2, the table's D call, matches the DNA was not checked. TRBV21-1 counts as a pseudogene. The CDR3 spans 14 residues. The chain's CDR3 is CASSLRPPSGELFF. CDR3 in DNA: TGTGCCAGCAGCTTGAGGCCTCCGTCCGGGGAGCTGTTTTTT.

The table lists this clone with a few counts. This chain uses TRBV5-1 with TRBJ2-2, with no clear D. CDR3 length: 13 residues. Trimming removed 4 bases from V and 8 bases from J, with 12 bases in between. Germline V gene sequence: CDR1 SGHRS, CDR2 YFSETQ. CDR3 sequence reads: CASSPSLSGELFF. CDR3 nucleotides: TGCGCCAGCAGCCCTTCCCTATCTGGGGAGCTGTTTTTT.

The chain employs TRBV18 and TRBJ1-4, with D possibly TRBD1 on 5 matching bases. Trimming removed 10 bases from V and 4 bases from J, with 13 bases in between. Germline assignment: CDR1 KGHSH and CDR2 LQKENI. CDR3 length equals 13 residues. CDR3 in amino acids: CATKQVINEKLFF. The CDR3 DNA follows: TGTGCCACCAAACAGGTTATTAATGAAAAACTGTTTTTT.

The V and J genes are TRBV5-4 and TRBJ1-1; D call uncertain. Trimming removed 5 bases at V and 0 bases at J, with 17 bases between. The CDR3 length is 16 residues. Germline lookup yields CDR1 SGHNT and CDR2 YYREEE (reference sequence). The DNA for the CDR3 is TGTGCCAGCAGGGAGGGAGCCATTGCCTTGAACACTGAAGCTTTCTTT. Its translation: CASREGAIALNTEAFF.

The CDR3 here is CASSYSLTGTDTQYF. The CDR3 DNA reads TGTGCCAGCAGTTACTCGTTGACAGGTACAGATACGCAGTATTTT. This chain connects TRBV6-5 to TRBJ2-3, with D perhaps matching TRBD1 (6 bases). CDR1 MNHEY and CDR2 SVGAGI come from the germline V gene. The CDR3 is made up of 15 amino acids. The germline V and J ends were trimmed by 0 bases and 3 bases, with 10 bases remaining between them.

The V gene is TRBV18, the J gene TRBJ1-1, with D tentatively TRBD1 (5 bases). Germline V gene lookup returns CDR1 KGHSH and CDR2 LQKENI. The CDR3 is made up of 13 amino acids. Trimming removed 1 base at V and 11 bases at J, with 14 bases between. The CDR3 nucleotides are TGTGCCAGCTCACCACGAGGGGAAAAAGGGGCTTTCTTT. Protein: CASSPRGEKGAFF.